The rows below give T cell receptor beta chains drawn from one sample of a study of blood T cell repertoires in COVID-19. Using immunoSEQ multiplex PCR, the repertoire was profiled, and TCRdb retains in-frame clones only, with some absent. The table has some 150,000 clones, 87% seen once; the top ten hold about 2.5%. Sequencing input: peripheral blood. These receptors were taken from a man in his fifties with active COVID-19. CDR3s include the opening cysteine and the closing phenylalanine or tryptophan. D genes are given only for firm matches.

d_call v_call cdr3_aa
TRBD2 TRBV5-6 CASSLGASGPLATQYF
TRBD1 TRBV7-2 CASSDARGRSYGYTF
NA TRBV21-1 CASSNPGTGGYNEQFF
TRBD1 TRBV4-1 CASSQRWGQMNTEAFF
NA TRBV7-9 CASSLDTTYSPLHF
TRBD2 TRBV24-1 CATSDARGGQTQYF
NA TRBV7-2 CASSFSREETQYF
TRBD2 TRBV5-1 CASSLARTSGEITDTQYF
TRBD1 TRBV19 CASSIGQEETQYF
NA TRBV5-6 CASSLTGGPDQPQHF
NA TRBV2 CASMYAGTEAFF
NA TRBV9 CASSGRHDSGANVLTF
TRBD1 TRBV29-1 CSVDSLQGASEAFF
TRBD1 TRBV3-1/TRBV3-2 CASSQGGQGPTDTQYF
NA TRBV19 CASSSHGAGADADTQYF
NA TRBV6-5 CASTPPRVLSDYTF
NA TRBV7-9 CASSLGRGSYNEQFF
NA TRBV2 CASRELDTTDTQYF
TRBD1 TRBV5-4 CASSPTGGVRDTGELFF
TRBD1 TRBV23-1 CASLRGTGPYEQYF
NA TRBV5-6 CASSFTRREPGETQYF
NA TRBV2 CASKRQDRSYEQYF
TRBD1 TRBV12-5 CASGPGDRRNSGANVLTF
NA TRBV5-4 CASSSGLEETQYF
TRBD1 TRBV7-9 CASSWDRGYQETQYF
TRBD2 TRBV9 CASSVEGGGSYNEQFF
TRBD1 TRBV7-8 CASLTGTGNGEQYF
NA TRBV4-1 CASSPTSVATNEKLFF
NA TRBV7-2 CASSLREAGNSPLHF
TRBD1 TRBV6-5 CASSPAGGARTEAFF
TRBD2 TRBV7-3 CASSRTPLAGGTDTQYF
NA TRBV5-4 CASSLKRDTEAFF
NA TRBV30 CAWRRGSNEKLFF
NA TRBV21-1 CASSKEGDSRTYGYTF
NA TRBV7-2 CASSYYQTQYF
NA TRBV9 CASSSHQRVGETQYF
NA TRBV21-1 CASSSGRPTRAGYTF
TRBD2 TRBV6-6 CASSQDGGRELFF
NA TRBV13 CASSPRQEARYEQYF
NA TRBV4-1 CASSQDGIYEQYF
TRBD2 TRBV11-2 CASSPRLAGGATLSDF
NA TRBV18 CASSPTAKGEQYF
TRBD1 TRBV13 CASSFDPRGDEKLFF
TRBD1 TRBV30 CAWSQGGSNTGELFF
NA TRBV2 CASSTRGSGNTIYF
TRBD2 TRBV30 CASRTSGVYEQYF
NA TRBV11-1 CASSLGGIRETQYF
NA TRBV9 CASSVNLLNTGELFF
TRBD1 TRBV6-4 CASIQGVGQPQHF
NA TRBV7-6 CASSAPSGGTANTGELFF
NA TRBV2 CASRDSLNYGYTF
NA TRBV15 CATSPRRRGDYTF
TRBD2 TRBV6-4 CASSPRWTSGGAHTQYF
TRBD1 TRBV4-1 CASSPGGSSYNEQFF
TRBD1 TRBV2 CASRGQGNYGYTF
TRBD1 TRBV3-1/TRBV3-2 CASSPRTGGRTEAFF
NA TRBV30 CACIPGTSYEQYF
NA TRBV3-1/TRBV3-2 CASSQQAAGYEQYF
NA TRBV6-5 CASSYVRVGNTEAFF
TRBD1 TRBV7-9 CASSRRQGENTEAFF